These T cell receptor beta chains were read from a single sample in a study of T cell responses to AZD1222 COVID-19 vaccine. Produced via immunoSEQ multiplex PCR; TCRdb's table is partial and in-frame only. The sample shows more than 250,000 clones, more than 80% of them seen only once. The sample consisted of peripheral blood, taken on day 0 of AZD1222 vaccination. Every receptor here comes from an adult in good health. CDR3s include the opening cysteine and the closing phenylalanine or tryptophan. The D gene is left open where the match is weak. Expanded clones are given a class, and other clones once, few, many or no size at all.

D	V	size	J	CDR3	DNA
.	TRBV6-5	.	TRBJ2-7	CASSHSLAAVYEQYF	TGTGCCAGCAGTCATTCCCTGGCGGCCGTTTACGAGCAGTACTTC
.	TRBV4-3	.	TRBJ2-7	CASSQDHRSLPYEQYF	TGCGCCAGCAGCCAAGATCATAGGTCCTTACCTTACGAGCAGTACTTC
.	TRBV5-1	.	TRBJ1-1	CASSLVGAATEAFF	TGCGCCAGCAGCTTGGTGGGGGCAGCCACTGAAGCTTTCTTT
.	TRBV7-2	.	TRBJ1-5	CASSLADYQPQHF	TGTGCCAGCAGTCTGGCAGACTATCAGCCCCAGCATTTT
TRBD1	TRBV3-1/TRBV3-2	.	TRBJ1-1	CASGRSTGMNTEAFF	TGTGCCAGCGGACGGTCGACAGGGATGAACACTGAAGCTTTCTTT
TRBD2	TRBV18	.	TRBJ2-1	CASSPLKGVREEGSSYNEQFF	TGTGCCAGCTCACCACTAAAGGGTGTGCGGGAGGAGGGGAGCTCCTACAATGAGCAGTTCTTC
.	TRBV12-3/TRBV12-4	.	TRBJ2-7	CASSLGATYEQYF	TGTGCCAGCAGTTTAGGGGCAACCTACGAGCAGTACTTC
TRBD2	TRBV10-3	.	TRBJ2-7	CAISELLASVYEQYF	TGTGCCATCAGTGAATTACTAGCGTCGGTCTACGAGCAGTACTTC
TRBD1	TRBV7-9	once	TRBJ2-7	CASSYTGTVYEQYF	TGTGCCAGCAGCTATACCGGGACAGTGTACGAGCAGTACTTC
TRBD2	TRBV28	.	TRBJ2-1	CASRSTSGYYNEQFF	TGTGCCAGCAGATCGACTAGCGGGTATTACAATGAGCAGTTCTTC
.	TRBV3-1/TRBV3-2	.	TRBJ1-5	CASSQQTGPNQPQHF	TGTGCCAGCAGCCAACAGACAGGCCCTAATCAGCCCCAGCATTTT
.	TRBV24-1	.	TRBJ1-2	CATSDPLSGSYGYTF	TGTGCCACCAGTGACCCTCTCAGTGGTAGCTATGGCTACACCTTC
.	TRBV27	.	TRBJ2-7	CASSMTVVYEQYF	TGTGCCAGTAGTATGACAGTCGTTTACGAGCAGTACTTC
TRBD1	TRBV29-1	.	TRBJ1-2	CSVAVGTGGGGYTF	TGCAGCGTGGCCGTCGGGACAGGGGGAGGGGGCTACACCTTC
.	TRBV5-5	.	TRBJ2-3	CATELEIDTDTQYF	TGTGCCACCGAGTTGGAAATCGACACAGATACGCAGTATTTT
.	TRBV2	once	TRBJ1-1	CASSSGTYATEAFF	TGTGCCAGCAGCTCCGGGACCTACGCTACTGAAGCTTTCTTT